This TCR beta chain was documented in a study of blood T cells in healthy people across ages. General study points: Naive T cell percentage by flow cytometry tracked strongly with beta diversity. PBMC samples, being unsorted, prevented any conclusive comparison of naive and antigen-experienced cells.

The authors ran a second PCR of 7 to 11 cycles using a sample-barcoded 5' primer and a J-beta primer mix. Paired-end reads containing CDR3 totaled no fewer than 2.5 million for each sample. TCRdb reanalysed the 5' RACE reads using MiXCR and keeps one entry per CDR3 protein. The sample holds roughly 680,000 distinct CDR3 sequences; over 40% are singletons and the top ten take approximately 13%. Peripheral blood was drawn, approximately 10 milliliters per donor. V shed 6 bases and J shed 0 bases, with 17 bases lying between them. Germline CDR1 MNHNY, CDR2 SVGAGI (reference sequence). This CDR3 is built from 16 residues. The sample holds a few counts of this clonotype. Antigen specificity is unknown.

The TCR comes from an elderly woman in good health. The chain links TRBV6-6 to TRBJ1-1; D unclear. Sequencing was carried out using blood. The chain's CDR3 is CASRFLDSVLNTEAFF. In nucleotides, the CDR3 is TGTGCCAGCAGATTCCTCGACTCTGTTCTGAACACTGAAGCTTTCTTT.